Each of the 32 T cell receptor beta chains below was sequenced from the same sample in a study of blood T cell repertoires in COVID-19 (dated by TCRdb to 2020 to 2021). Library method: the immunoSEQ multiplex PCR assay. The table comes from immuneACCESS by way of TCRdb, which keeps in-frame sequences with V and J called. Part of the clones is missing from these tables; in studies checked, under half for an unresolved V gene and the rest for unknown reasons. The sample records roughly 200,000 clones, roughly four fifths of which are singletons. Jointly, the top ten make up approximately 15% of the sample. Source material: peripheral blood. These receptors were collected from a man aged 50 or older who had recovered from COVID-19.

The V and J genes are TRBV5-1 and TRBJ2-2; D is unclear. The CDR3 runs to 13 residues. Deletions cut 2 bases from V and 4 bases from J, with 6 bases between. CDR1 SGHRS and CDR2 YFSETQ come from the germline V gene. This chain's CDR3 is CASSLPSTGELFF. CDR3 nucleotides: TGCGCCAGCAGCTTACCTAGCACCGGGGAGCTGTTTTTT.

This clone was counted between two and nine times. This chain uses TRBV19 with TRBJ2-4; D is unclear. V shed 3 bases and J shed 7 bases, with 13 bases lying between them. The germline gives CDR1 LNHDA, CDR2 SQIVND (reference sequence). This CDR3 spans 14 amino acids. The CDR3 bases are TGTGCCAGTAGTATTTCTGTGAGCGAGAACATTCAGTACTTC. The encoded protein is CASSISVSENIQYF.

This clone was picked up one time. This chain links TRBV19 with TRBJ2-2; TRBD1 might be the D (5 bases). The CDR3 totals 14 residues. The V end lost 3 bases, the J end lost 5 bases, and 10 bases lay between the germline ends. Germline CDR1 reads LNHDA; CDR2 reads SQIVND (reference sequence). The CDR3 loop reads CASSIGAETGELFF. The CDR3 bases are TGTGCCAGTAGTATTGGGGCCGAGACCGGGGAGCTGTTTTTT. Drawing the rest from reference TRBV19 and TRBJ2-2, the complete variable domain is DGGITQSPKYLFRKEGQNVTLSCEQNLNHDAMYWYRQDPGQGLRLIYYSQIVNDFQKGDIAEGYSVSREKKESFPLTVTSAQKNPTAFYLCASSIGAETGELFFGEGSRLTVL.

Here the CDR3 reads CASSELQGNQPQHF. In DNA, the CDR3 is TGTGCCAGCAGTGAACTACAGGGGAATCAGCCCCAGCATTTT. This rearrangement joins TRBV6-1 to TRBJ1-5, with 7 bases lining up with TRBD1. V trimming: 2 bases; J trimming: 4 bases; junction bases outside the gene matches: 2. Germline V gene lookup returns CDR1 MNHNS and CDR2 SASEGT. CDR3 length: 14 residues.

This clone was detected once. The genes are TRBV7-2 and TRBJ1-1; 8 nucleotides line up with TRBD1. Trimming removed 1 base from V and 5 bases from J; junction bases left unmatched: 9. The germline V gene encodes CDR1 SGHTA and CDR2 FQGNSA. The length of the CDR3 is 16 residues. The CDR3 bases are TGTGCCAGCAGCTTAGGGGCAGGGGGCCTCGGAACTGAAGCTTTCTTT. Residues: CASSLGAGGLGTEAFF. Filled out from reference TRBV7-2 and TRBJ1-1, the complete variable domain reads GAGVSQSPSNKVTEKGKDVELRCDPISGHTALYWYRQSLGQGLEFLIYFQGNSAPDKSGLPSDRFSAERTGGSVSTLTIQRTQQEDSAVYLCASSLGAGGLGTEAFFGQGTRLTVV.

The V call is TRBV6-1, the J call TRBJ2-7; 8 bases line up with TRBD1. V shed 3 bases, J shed 1 base, and the junction held 14 bases outside the gene matches. CDR1 is MNHNS and CDR2 is SASEGT in the germline V gene. The CDR3 spans 18 residues. The CDR3 spells CASSDFIFGTGASYEQYF. The CDR3 DNA reads as TGTGCCAGCAGTGATTTTATTTTTGGGACAGGCGCGTCCTACGAGCAGTACTTC.

The rearrangement links TRBV5-1 to TRBJ1-4, with D uncertain. Germline lookup yields CDR1 SGHRS and CDR2 YFSETQ. There are 13 residues in the CDR3. The germline V and J ends were trimmed by 3 bases and 8 bases, with 11 bases remaining between them. The DNA for the CDR3 is TGCGCCAGCAGCTGGGCTGGGGAGGAAAAACTGTTTTTT. Its protein is CASSWAGEEKLFF.

This clone was counted ten times or more. V gene TRBV2 combines with J gene TRBJ2-1; no clear D gene. CDR1 is SNHLY, CDR2 FYNNEI, per germline. V gave up 6 bases and J gave up 16 bases, with 16 bases separating them. There are 11 residues in the CDR3. DNA of the CDR3: TGTGCCAGCAGGATCGCCGGTCCTGAATTCTTC. It translates to CASRIAGPEFF.

The CDR3 loop reads CASSLERGQDSYEQYF. The CDR3 nucleotides are TGTGCCAGCAGCTTAGAGCGCGGACAGGATTCCTACGAGCAGTACTTC. This sequence joins TRBV11-2 and TRBJ2-7; 7 positions agree with TRBD1. V shed 0 bases, J shed 1 base, and the junction held 6 bases outside the gene matches. The germline V gene encodes CDR1 SGHAT and CDR2 FQNNGV. The CDR3 totals 16 residues.

This chain links TRBV28 with TRBJ1-2; D is ambiguous. The V gene's germline CDR1 is MDHEN and CDR2 SYDVKM. This CDR3 spans 14 amino acids. The germline V and J ends were trimmed by 6 bases and 8 bases, with 19 bases remaining between them. CDR3 region: CASSLRRTTGGYTF. As DNA, the CDR3 is TGTGCCAGCAGCCTCAGGCGTACCACGGGAGGCTACACCTTC.

The V call is TRBV2, the J call TRBJ2-1; no definite D call. Trimming cost V 5 bases and J 0 bases, with 11 bases left between them. There are 15 residues in the CDR3. Per germline, CDR1 SNHLY and CDR2 FYNNEI. The CDR3 loop reads CASSLPPYSYNEQFF. The CDR3 coding sequence is TGTGCCAGCAGTTTGCCGCCCTACTCCTACAATGAGCAGTTCTTC.

The chain has TRBV11-2 and TRBJ2-3; D is undetermined. The ends were cut back, 4 bases at V and 0 bases at J, with 17 bases in the middle. The CDR3 runs to 17 residues. CDR1 is SGHAT, CDR2 FQNNGV, per germline. The CDR3 bases are TGTGCCAGCAGCTCTCAGGTGGGTAAAACTAGCACAGATACGCAGTATTTT. Translated, it gives CASSSQVGKTSTDTQYF. Based on the CDR3 plus reference TRBV11-2 and TRBJ2-3, the full variable domain is EAGVAQSPRYKIIEKRQSVAFWCNPISGHATLYWYQQILGQGPKLLIQFQNNGVVDDSQLPKDRFSAERLKGVDSTLKIQPAKLEDSAVYLCASSSQVGKTSTDTQYFGPGTRLTVL.

J is TRBJ2-7 and V is TRBV7-2; 8 bases map to TRBD1. V lost 4 bases and J lost 2; bases outside the gene matches: 7. The V gene's germline CDR1 is SGHTA and CDR2 FQGNSA. CDR3 length equals 15 residues. The DNA for the CDR3 is TGTGCCAGCAGCTCGCTACCACAGGGGGCCTACGAGCAGTACTTC. Amino acids: CASSSLPQGAYEQYF.

J is TRBJ2-2 and V is TRBV6-4; 11 positions match TRBD2. Germline loops: CDR1 MRHNA, CDR2 SNTAGT. The V segment lost 0 bases and the J segment 5 bases; nucleotides outside the gene matches: 2. This CDR3 region has 16 residues. CDR3 region: CASSDSTSGSTGELFF. In DNA form, the CDR3 reads TGTGCCAGCAGTGACTCCACTAGCGGGAGTACCGGGGAGCTGTTTTTT.

The table lists this clone with a few counts. V is TRBV28 and J is TRBJ2-7; 8 positions agree with TRBD2. V was pared by 2 bases and J by 6 bases, with 12 bases of the junction left unmatched. This CDR3 is 16 amino acids long. Germline values: CDR1 MDHEN, CDR2 SYDVKM. DNA for the CDR3: TGTGCCAGCAGTTTAAGCGACGTGAGCGGGAGCGGCGAGCAGTACTTC. It encodes CASSLSDVSGSGEQYF.

This sequence joins TRBV6-5 and TRBJ2-2; 7 nucleotides agree with TRBD2. With V trimmed by 2 bases and J by 1 base, 1 base remained unmatched. This CDR3 comprises 15 residues. CDR1 MNHEY and CDR2 SVGAGI come from the germline V gene. The CDR3 reads CASSYSGVNTGELFF. In nucleotides, the CDR3 is TGTGCCAGCAGTTACAGCGGGGTGAACACCGGGGAGCTGTTTTTT.

The rearrangement links TRBV28 to TRBJ2-7; maybe TRBD1 (6 bases). Deletions cut 6 bases from V and 0 bases from J, with 12 bases between. Germline V gene sequence: CDR1 MDHEN, CDR2 SYDVKM. This CDR3 is built from 14 residues. The CDR3 DNA sequence: TGTGCCAGCAGCCCGACAGGTTTCTCCTACGAGCAGTACTTC. As protein: CASSPTGFSYEQYF.

This chain links TRBV5-1 with TRBJ1-1; 8 bases match TRBD1. This CDR3 is built from 15 residues. Germline V gene data show CDR1 as SGHRS and CDR2 as YFSETQ. The J segment lost 8 bases and the V segment lost 6 bases, leaving 15 bases of the junction unmatched. The CDR3 protein is CASTDQGPGQGEAFF. CDR3 coding DNA: TGCGCCAGCACCGACCAGGGGCCCGGACAGGGAGAAGCTTTCTTT.

V and J are TRBV27 and TRBJ2-2, with D maybe TRBD2 (6 bases). The CDR3 totals 17 residues. V lost 2 bases to trimming and J lost 4 bases, with 17 bases between them. Per germline, CDR1 MNHEY and CDR2 SMNVEV (reference sequence). The CDR3, as DNA: TGTGCCAGCAGTTTACGAAGACTAGGTCTGGGCACCGGGGAGCTGTTTTTT. This sequence encodes CASSLRRLGLGTGELFF.

This rearrangement joins TRBV30 to TRBJ2-1; D may be TRBD1 (8 bases). Germline-derived CDR1 and CDR2 are GTSNPN and SVGIG (reference sequence). This CDR3 region has 13 residues. The V and J ends lost 3 bases and 8 bases respectively, with 14 bases between them. In nucleotides, the CDR3 is TGTGCCTGGAGGAACAGGGGGAGGGATGAGCAGTTCTTC. This encodes CAWRNRGRDEQFF.

In this sample, this clone turned up many times. The rearrangement links TRBV2 to TRBJ2-7; unclear D gene. This CDR3 has 11 amino acids. Trimming cost V 7 bases and J 1 base, with 5 bases left between them. Germline CDR1 reads SNHLY; CDR2 reads FYNNEI. The CDR3 region is CASTGSYEQYF. The CDR3 nucleotides read TGTGCCAGCACCGGGTCCTACGAGCAGTACTTC.

The chain has TRBV7-2 and TRBJ1-1; 10 nucleotides line up with TRBD1. V lost 5 bases and J lost 4; bases outside the gene matches: 16. The CDR3 sequence is 18 residues long. The germline CDR1 and CDR2 sequences are SGHTA and FQGNSA. DNA for the CDR3: TGTGCCAGCAGCGACAGTTCCGGGACAGGGGACATTCGCACTGAAGCTTTCTTT. It yields the protein CASSDSSGTGDIRTEAFF.

Written as DNA, the CDR3 is TGTGCCAGCAGTTTCTTGACAGGAATTGAAGCTTTCTTT. It yields the protein CASSFLTGIEAFF. V usage is TRBV12-3 or TRBV12-4 and J usage is TRBJ1-1, with a weak D call TRBD1 (6 bases). This CDR3 is 13 amino acids long. The V gene lost 3 bases and the J gene lost 7 bases, with 12 bases spanning the gap.

V usage is TRBV30 and J usage is TRBJ2-2; no definite D call. The CDR3 totals 13 residues. The V end lost 4 bases, the J end lost 6 bases, and 12 bases lay between the germline ends. Germline lookup yields CDR1 GTSNPN and CDR2 SVGIG (reference sequence). The CDR3 sequence is CAWKLSAAGELFF. The CDR3 bases are TGTGCCTGGAAACTTAGTGCTGCCGGGGAGCTGTTTTTT.

This clone has just one count. V gene TRBV18 combines with J gene TRBJ2-3; D remains unclear. The CDR3 totals 14 residues. Trimming cost V 6 bases and J 2 bases, with 12 bases left between them. Looked up from germline, CDR1 is KGHSH and CDR2 is LQKENI. The CDR3 region has the DNA TGTGCCAGCTCGTCTGCTAGATCCACAGATACGCAGTATTTT. It codes for CASSSARSTDTQYF.

The chain employs TRBV5-1 and TRBJ2-5; D may be TRBD2 (7 bases). The CDR3 is 16 residues long. Trimming left V 2 bases short and J 0 bases short, with 14 bases between. In germline, CDR1 is SGHRS, CDR2 YFSETQ. The DNA of the CDR3 is TGCGCCAGCAGCTTCGGGGGGCGAGGGGACCAAGAGACCCAGTACTTC. Its translation is CASSFGGRGDQETQYF.

The chain recombines TRBV9 with TRBJ1-2; no firm D call. V lost 0 bases to trimming and J lost 4 bases, with 16 bases between them. CDR3 size: 16 residues. Germline CDR1 SGDLS, CDR2 YYNGEE. CDR3 DNA sequence: TGTGCCAGCAGCGTAGCCCCGGACCTCGGGAGCTATGGCTACACCTTC. The encoded protein is CASSVAPDLGSYGYTF.

This clone was recorded a few times. The V call is TRBV2, the J call TRBJ2-5; 12 bases are a match to TRBD2. Trimming removed 5 bases from V and 4 bases from J; junction bases left unmatched: 2. The germline gives CDR1 SNHLY, CDR2 FYNNEI. The CDR3 is made up of 14 amino acids. The CDR3 nucleotides are TGTGCCAGCAGTTTACTAGCGGGAGGAGAGACCCAGTACTTC. The encoded protein is CASSLLAGGETQYF.

The rearrangement joins TRBV27 to TRBJ2-3; 12 positions match TRBD1. V gave up 5 bases and J gave up 7 bases; unmatched junction bases: 10. The CDR3 length is 16 residues. Germline V CDR1 and CDR2: MNHEY, SMNVEV (reference sequence). As DNA, the CDR3 is TGTGCCAGCAGTCCTATCCCGGGACAGGGGGCATATACGCAGTATTTT. The encoded protein is CASSPIPGQGAYTQYF.

Only a few counts were recorded for this clone. The CDR3 region is CASSGGVEETQYF. The CDR3 DNA is TGCGCCAGCAGTGGGGGGGTCGAAGAGACCCAGTACTTC. This sequence joins TRBV10-1 and TRBJ2-5; perhaps TRBD2 as D (6 bases). The V end lost 4 bases, the J end lost 3 bases, and 9 bases lay between the germline ends. This CDR3 spans 13 amino acids. The germline CDR1 and CDR2 sequences are WNHNN and SYGVQD (reference sequence).

This chain uses TRBV29-1 with TRBJ1-2; D call uncertain. Trimming cost V 3 bases and J 8 bases, with 13 bases left between them. The CDR3 extends over 12 amino acids. Germline V lookup: CDR1 SQVTM, CDR2 ANQGSEA. The CDR3: CSVDKSWEGYTF. The CDR3 DNA sequence: TGCAGCGTTGACAAGTCGTGGGAGGGCTACACCTTC.

V is TRBV28 and J is TRBJ2-7; a weak D match, TRBD1 (5 bases). V was pared by 7 bases and J by 1 base, with 17 bases between. CDR1 is MDHEN and CDR2 is SYDVKM in the germline V gene. The CDR3 covers 15 residues. In DNA form, the CDR3 reads TGTGCCAGCACCGACGAAGGGGCAGGGTCCTACGAGCAGTACTTC. Its translation is CASTDEGAGSYEQYF. Drawing the rest from reference TRBV28 and TRBJ2-7, the complete variable domain is DVKVTQSSRYLVKRTGEKVFLECVQDMDHENMFWYRQDPGLGLRLIYFSYDVKMKEKGDIPEGYSVSREKKERFSLILESASTNQTSMYLCASTDEGAGSYEQYFGPGTRLTVT.